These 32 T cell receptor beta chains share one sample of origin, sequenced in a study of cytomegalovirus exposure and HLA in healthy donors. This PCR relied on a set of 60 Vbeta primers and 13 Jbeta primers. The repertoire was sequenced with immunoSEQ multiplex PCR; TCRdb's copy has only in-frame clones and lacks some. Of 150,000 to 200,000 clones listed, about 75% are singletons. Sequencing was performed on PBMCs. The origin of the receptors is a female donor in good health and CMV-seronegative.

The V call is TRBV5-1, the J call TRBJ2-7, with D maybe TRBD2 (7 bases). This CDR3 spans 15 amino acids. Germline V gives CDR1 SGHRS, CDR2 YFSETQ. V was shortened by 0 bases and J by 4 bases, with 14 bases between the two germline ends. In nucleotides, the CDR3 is TGCGCCAGCAGCTTGGCGGGTGGGGGGGCTTACGAGCAGTACTTC. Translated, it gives CASSLAGGGAYEQYF. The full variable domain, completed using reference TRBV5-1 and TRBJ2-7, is KAGVTQTPRYLIKTRGQQVTLSCSPISGHRSVSWYQQTPGQGLQFLFEYFSETQRNKGNFPGRFSGRQFSNSRSEMNVSTLELGDSALYLCASSLAGGGAYEQYFGPGTRLTVT.

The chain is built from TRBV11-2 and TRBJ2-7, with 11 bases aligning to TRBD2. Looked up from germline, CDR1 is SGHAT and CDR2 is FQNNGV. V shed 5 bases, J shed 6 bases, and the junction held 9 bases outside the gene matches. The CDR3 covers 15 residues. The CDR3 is CASSPIAGGPLEQYF. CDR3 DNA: TGTGCCAGCAGCCCCATAGCGGGAGGGCCTCTCGAGCAGTACTTC.

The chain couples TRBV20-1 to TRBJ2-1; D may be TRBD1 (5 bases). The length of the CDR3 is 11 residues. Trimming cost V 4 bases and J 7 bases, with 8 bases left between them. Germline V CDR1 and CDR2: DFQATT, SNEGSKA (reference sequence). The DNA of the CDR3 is TGCAGTGCTACCAGGGAAAATGAGCAGTTCTTC. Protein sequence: CSATRENEQFF.

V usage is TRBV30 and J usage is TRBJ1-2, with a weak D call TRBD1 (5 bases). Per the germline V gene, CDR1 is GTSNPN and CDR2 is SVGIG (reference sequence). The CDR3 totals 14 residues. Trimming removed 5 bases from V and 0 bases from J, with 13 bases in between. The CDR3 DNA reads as TGTGCCTGGTCCGCGGGGCTCCCTAACTATGGCTACACCTTC. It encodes CAWSAGLPNYGYTF.

For the CDR3, the DNA is TGTGCCAGCAGGGCGGGATGGGCAGATACGCAGTATTTT. It specifies CASRAGWADTQYF. This chain joins TRBV5-6 and TRBJ2-3, with D possibly TRBD2 on 6 matching bases. Germline V CDR1 and CDR2: SGHDT, YYEEEE. The CDR3 extends over 13 amino acids. The V end was cut by 5 bases, the J end by 4 bases, with 11 bases between.

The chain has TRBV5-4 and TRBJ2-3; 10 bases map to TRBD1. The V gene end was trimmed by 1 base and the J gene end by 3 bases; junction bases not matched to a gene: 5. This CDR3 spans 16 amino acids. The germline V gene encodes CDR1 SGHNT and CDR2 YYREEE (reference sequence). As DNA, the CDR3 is TGTGCCAGCAGCTTGCCCGGGACAGGGGAAACAGATACGCAGTATTTT. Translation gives CASSLPGTGETDTQYF.

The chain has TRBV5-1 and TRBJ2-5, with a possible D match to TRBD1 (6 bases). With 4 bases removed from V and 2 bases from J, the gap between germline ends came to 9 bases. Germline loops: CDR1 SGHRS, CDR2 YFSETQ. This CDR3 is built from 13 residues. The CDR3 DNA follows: TGCGCCAGCAGCACCGGGACACAAGAGACCCAGTACTTC. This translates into CASSTGTQETQYF. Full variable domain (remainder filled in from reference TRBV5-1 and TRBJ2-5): KAGVTQTPRYLIKTRGQQVTLSCSPISGHRSVSWYQQTPGQGLQFLFEYFSETQRNKGNFPGRFSGRQFSNSRSEMNVSTLELGDSALYLCASSTGTQETQYFGPGTRLLVL.

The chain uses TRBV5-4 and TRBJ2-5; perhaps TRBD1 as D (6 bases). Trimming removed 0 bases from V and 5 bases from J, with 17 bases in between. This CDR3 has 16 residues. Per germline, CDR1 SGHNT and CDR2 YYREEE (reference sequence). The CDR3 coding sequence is TGTGCCAGCAGCTTGGGGGGTGCACAGGGTGTGGAGACCCAGTACTTC. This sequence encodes CASSLGGAQGVETQYF.

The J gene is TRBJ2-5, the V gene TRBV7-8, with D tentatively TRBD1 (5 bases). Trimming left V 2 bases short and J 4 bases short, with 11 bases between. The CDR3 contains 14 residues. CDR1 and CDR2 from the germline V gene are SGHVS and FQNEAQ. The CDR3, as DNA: TGTGCCAGCAGCTTAATGATGGGGCTAGAGACCCAGTACTTC. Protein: CASSLMMGLETQYF.

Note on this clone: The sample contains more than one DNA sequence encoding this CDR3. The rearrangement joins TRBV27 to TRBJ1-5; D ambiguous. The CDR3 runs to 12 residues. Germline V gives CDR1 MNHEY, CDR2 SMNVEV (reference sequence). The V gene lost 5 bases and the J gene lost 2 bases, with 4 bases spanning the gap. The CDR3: CASSRGNQPQHF. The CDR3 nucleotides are TGTGCCAGCAGTCGTGGCAATCAGCCCCAGCATTTT.

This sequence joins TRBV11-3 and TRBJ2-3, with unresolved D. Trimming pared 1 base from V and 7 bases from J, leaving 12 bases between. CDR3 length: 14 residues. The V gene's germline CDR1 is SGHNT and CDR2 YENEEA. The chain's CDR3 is CASSLGPNTNTQYF. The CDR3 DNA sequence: TGTGCCAGCAGCTTAGGGCCCAACACGAATACGCAGTATTTT.

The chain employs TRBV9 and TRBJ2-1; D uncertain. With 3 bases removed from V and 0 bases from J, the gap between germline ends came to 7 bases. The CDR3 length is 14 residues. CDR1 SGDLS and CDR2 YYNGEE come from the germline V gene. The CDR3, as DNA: TGTGCCAGCAGCGCTTTCCTCTCCTACAATGAGCAGTTCTTC. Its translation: CASSAFLSYNEQFF.

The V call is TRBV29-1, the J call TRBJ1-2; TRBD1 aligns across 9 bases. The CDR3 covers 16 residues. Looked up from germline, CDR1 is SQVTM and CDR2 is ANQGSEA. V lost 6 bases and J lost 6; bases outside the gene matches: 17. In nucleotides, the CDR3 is TGCAGCGTGCCCAACCCGGGACAGGGTAAGGCGAATGGCTACACCTTC. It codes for CSVPNPGQGKANGYTF.

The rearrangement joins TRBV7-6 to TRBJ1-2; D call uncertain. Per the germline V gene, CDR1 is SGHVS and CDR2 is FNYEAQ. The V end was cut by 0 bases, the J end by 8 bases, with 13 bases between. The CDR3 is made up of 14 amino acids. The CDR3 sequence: CASSLATGPSGYTF. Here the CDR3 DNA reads TGTGCCAGCAGCTTAGCGACCGGGCCTAGCGGCTACACCTTC.

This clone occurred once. The CDR3 is CASSGSGAGGTDTQYF. CDR3 DNA: TGTGCCAGCAGCGGGTCCGGCGCGGGAGGGACAGATACGCAGTATTTT. The V and J genes are TRBV5-4 and TRBJ2-3, with 9 positions matching TRBD2. Germline trimming cut 4 bases from V and 3 bases from J; bases unmatched to any gene: 9. CDR1 SGHNT and CDR2 YYREEE come from the germline V gene (reference sequence). This CDR3 is built from 16 residues.

As DNA, the CDR3 is TGTGCCAGTAAAACGGGGGAAAAACTGTTTTTT. Encoded protein: CASKTGEKLFF. J is TRBJ1-4 and V is TRBV19; D gene uncertain. The CDR3 contains 11 residues. V dropped 7 bases and J dropped 8 bases, with 8 bases sitting between them. Germline loops: CDR1 LNHDA, CDR2 SQIVND (reference sequence).

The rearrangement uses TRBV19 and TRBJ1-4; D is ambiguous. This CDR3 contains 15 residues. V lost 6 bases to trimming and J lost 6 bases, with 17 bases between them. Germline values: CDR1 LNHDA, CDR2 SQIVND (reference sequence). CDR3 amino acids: CASRTRRTQHEKLFF. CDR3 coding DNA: TGTGCCAGTAGAACCCGCCGGACTCAGCATGAAAAACTGTTTTTT.

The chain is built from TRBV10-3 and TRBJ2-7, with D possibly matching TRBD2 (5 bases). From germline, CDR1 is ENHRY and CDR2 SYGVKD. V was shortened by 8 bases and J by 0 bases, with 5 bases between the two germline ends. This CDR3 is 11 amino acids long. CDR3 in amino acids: CAIGSSYEQYF. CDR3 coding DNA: TGTGCCATCGGGAGCTCCTACGAGCAGTACTTC.

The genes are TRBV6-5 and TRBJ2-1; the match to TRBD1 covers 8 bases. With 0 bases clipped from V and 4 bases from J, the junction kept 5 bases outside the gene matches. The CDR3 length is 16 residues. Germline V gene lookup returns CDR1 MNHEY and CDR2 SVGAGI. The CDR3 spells CASSYSRQGIYNEQFF. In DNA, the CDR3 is TGTGCCAGCAGTTACTCGAGACAGGGGATATACAATGAGCAGTTCTTC.

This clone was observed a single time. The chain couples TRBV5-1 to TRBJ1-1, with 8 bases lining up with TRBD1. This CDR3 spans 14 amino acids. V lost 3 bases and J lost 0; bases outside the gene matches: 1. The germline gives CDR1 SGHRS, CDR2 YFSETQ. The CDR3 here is CASSWTGMNTEAFF. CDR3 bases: TGCGCCAGCAGCTGGACAGGGATGAACACTGAAGCTTTCTTT.

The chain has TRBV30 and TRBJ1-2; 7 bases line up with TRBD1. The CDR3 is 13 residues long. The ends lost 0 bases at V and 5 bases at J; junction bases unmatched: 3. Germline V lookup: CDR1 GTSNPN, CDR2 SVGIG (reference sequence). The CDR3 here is CAWSVKGAYGYTF. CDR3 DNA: TGTGCCTGGAGTGTGAAGGGGGCATATGGCTACACCTTC.

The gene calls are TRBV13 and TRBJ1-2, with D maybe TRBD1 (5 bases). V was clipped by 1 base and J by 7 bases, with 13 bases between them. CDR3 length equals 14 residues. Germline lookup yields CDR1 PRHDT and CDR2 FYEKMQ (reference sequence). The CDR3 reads CASSLEAGRSGYTF. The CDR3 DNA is TGTGCCAGCAGCTTAGAAGCAGGGCGGTCTGGCTACACCTTC.

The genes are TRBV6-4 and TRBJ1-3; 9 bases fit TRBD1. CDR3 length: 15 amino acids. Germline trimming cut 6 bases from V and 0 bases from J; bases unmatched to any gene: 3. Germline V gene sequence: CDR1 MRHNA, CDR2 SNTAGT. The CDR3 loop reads CASRGQGLSGNTIYF. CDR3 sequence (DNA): TGTGCCAGCAGGGGACAGGGCCTCTCTGGAAACACCATATATTTT.

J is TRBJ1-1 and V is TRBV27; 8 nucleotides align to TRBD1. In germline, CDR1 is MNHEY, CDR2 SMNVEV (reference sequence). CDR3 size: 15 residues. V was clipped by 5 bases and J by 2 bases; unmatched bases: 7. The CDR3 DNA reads TGTGCCAGCAGTGCCTGGGGGACAGGTAACACTGAAGCTTTCTTT. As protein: CASSAWGTGNTEAFF.

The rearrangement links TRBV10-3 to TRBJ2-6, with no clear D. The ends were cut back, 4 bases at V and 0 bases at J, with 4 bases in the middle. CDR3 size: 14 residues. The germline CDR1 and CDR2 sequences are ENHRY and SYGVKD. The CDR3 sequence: CAISADSGANVLTF. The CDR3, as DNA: TGTGCCATCAGTGCAGACTCTGGGGCCAACGTCCTGACTTTC.

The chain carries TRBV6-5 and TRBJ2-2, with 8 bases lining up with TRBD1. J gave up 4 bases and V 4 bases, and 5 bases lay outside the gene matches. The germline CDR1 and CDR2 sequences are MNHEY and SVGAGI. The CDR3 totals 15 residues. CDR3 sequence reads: CASSFDRGGTGELFF. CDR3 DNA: TGTGCCAGCAGTTTCGACAGGGGAGGCACCGGGGAGCTGTTTTTT.

Here the CDR3 reads CASSIDGQGTNQPQHF. CDR3 sequence (DNA): TGTGCCAGTAGTATAGACGGGCAGGGGACCAATCAGCCCCAGCATTTT. The chain is built from TRBV19 and TRBJ1-5, with a possible D match to TRBD1 (6 bases). The V and J ends lost 0 bases and 3 bases respectively, with 12 bases between them. This CDR3 has 16 amino acids. The V gene's germline CDR1 is LNHDA and CDR2 SQIVND (reference sequence).

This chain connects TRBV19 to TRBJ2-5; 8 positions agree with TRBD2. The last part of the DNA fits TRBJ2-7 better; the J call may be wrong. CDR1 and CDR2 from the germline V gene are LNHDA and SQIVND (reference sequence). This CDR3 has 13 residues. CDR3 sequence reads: CASSLAGRYEQYF. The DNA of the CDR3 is TGTGCCAGTAGTTTAGCGGGAAGATACGAGCAGTACTTC.

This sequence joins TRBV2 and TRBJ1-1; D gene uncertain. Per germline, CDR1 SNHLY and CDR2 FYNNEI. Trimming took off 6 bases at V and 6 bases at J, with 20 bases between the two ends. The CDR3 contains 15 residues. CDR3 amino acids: CASSLIGRAGSEAFF. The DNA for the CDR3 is TGTGCCAGCAGCCTCATAGGTCGGGCGGGCTCTGAAGCTTTCTTT.

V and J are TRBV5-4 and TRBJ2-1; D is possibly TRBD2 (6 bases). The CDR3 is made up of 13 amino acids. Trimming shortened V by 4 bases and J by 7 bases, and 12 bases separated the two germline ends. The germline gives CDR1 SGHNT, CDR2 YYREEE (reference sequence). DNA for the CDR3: TGTGCCAGCAGCGGGGGACTGGTTAATGAGCAGTTCTTC. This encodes CASSGGLVNEQFF.

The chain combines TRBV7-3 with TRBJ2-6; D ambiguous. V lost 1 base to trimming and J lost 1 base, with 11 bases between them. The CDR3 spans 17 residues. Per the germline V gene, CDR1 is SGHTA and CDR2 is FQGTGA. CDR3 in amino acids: CASSLNERSSGANVLTF. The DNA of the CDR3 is TGTGCCAGCAGCTTAAATGAACGGTCATCTGGGGCCAACGTCCTGACTTTC.

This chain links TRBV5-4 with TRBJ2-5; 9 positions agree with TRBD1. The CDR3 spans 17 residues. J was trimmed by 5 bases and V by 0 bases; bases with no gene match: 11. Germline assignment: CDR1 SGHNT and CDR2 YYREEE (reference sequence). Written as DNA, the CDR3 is TGTGCCAGCAGCTTGGGAGGACAGGGGAATCGAAAGGAGACCCAGTACTTC. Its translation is CASSLGGQGNRKETQYF.